One and the same sample provided the 12 T cell receptor beta chains below, sequenced in a study of Ad26.COV2.S vaccination and SARS-CoV-2 variants (dated by TCRdb to about 2021). Reading the label with the study, this specimen's treatment or condition is: some 20 received Ad26.COV2.S at low or high dose, single or two shots; about 5 received placebo; per-sample allocation not given. For vaccine and placebo recipients, the sequenced repertoires came from samples collected on day 63 after the first injection. The library came from the immunoSEQ multiplex PCR assay. The source is immuneACCESS, and TCRdb retained only in-frame sequences with V and J called. Part of the clones is not carried over; for the studies checked, unresolved V genes explain less than half of this, and the remainder is unexplained. A total of 400,000 to 450,000 clones appear in this sample, around 93% of them only once. Jointly, the top ten make up approximately 1.6% of the sample.

Source: peripheral blood, taken in a trial of Ad26.COV2.S vaccine versus placebo. The receptors derive from a person aged 18 to 65 who received the Ad26.COV2.S COVID-19 vaccine or a placebo.

The V gene is TRBV27, the J gene TRBJ2-1; D unresolved. V shed 3 bases and J shed 0 bases, with 6 bases lying between them. Per the germline V gene, CDR1 is MNHEY and CDR2 is SMNVEV (reference sequence). This CDR3 region has 14 residues. CDR3 DNA: TGTGCCAGCAGTTTTTCTAGCTCCTACAATGAGCAGTTCTTC. This encodes CASSFSSSYNEQFF.

This clone was seen a single time. The CDR3 loop reads CASSPGAGQTFYGYTF. Here the CDR3 DNA reads TGCGCCAGCAGCCCAGGCGCGGGACAGACCTTCTATGGCTACACCTTC. This sequence joins TRBV4-1 and TRBJ1-2; TRBD1 matches 7 bases. Germline values: CDR1 MGHRA, CDR2 YSYEKL. The CDR3 totals 16 residues. Unmatched junction bases numbered 12, after V lost 4 bases and J lost 4 bases.

This chain joins TRBV4-3 and TRBJ1-1; the D gene is possibly TRBD1 (5 bases). This CDR3 spans 13 amino acids. Trimming took off 3 bases at V and 7 bases at J, with 12 bases between the two ends. Germline V lookup: CDR1 LGHNA, CDR2 YSLEER. In DNA form, the CDR3 reads TGCGCCAGCAGCCAGGACCAGGGTTATGAAGCTTTCTTT. This sequence encodes CASSQDQGYEAFF.

The V call is TRBV28, the J call TRBJ1-2; 9 bases are shared with TRBD1. There are 14 residues in the CDR3. CDR1 is MDHEN and CDR2 is SYDVKM in the germline V gene. V shed 4 bases, J shed 5 bases, and the junction held 5 bases outside the gene matches. The CDR3 nucleotides are TGTGCCAGCAGTTCCTTTGACAGGGGGTATGGCTACACCTTC. Its translation: CASSSFDRGYGYTF.

V and J are TRBV7-9 and TRBJ2-7, with D possibly TRBD2 on 5 matching bases. There are 14 residues in the CDR3. CDR1 is SEHNR, CDR2 FQNEAQ, per germline (reference sequence). V was shortened by 5 bases and J by 1 base, with 12 bases between the two germline ends. The CDR3 region is CASSLRTQSYEQYF. CDR3 nucleotides: TGTGCCAGCAGCCTGCGGACTCAATCCTACGAGCAGTACTTC. The full variable domain, in which reference TRBV7-9 and TRBJ2-7 provide the parts outside the CDR3, is DTGVSQNPRHKITKRGQNVTFRCDPISEHNRLYWYRQTLGQGPEFLTYFQNEAQLEKSRLLSDRFSAERPKGSFSTLEIQRTEQGDSAMYLCASSLRTQSYEQYFGPGTRLTVT.

This rearrangement joins TRBV25-1 to TRBJ1-3; a weak D match, TRBD1 (6 bases). CDR3 length: 14 amino acids. Germline V CDR1 and CDR2: MGHDK, SYGVNS. Trimming left V 2 bases short and J 2 bases short, with 7 bases between. CDR3 in DNA: TGTGCCAGCAGTGAAACAGGGCCTGGAAACACCATATATTTT. Its protein is CASSETGPGNTIYF. Drawing the rest from reference TRBV25-1 and TRBJ1-3, the complete variable domain is EADIYQTPRYLVIGTGKKITLECSQTMGHDKMYWYQQDPGMELHLIHYSYGVNSTEKGDLSSESTVSRIRTEHFPLTLESARPSHTSQYLCASSETGPGNTIYFGEGSWLTVV.

The chain links TRBV5-8 to TRBJ1-1; D is undetermined. V lost 4 bases to trimming and J lost 2 bases, with 12 bases between them. Germline V lookup: CDR1 SGHTS, CDR2 YDEGEE. There are 14 residues in the CDR3. CDR3 sequence (DNA): TGTGCCAGCAGCATGTCCGGGCTAAACACTGAAGCTTTCTTT. It yields the protein CASSMSGLNTEAFF. Full variable domain (outside the CDR3, taken from reference TRBV5-8 and TRBJ1-1): EAGVTQSPTHLIKTRGQQATLRCSPISGHTSVYWYQQALGLGLQFLLWYDEGEERNRGNFPPRFSGRQFPNYSSELNVNALELEDSALYLCASSMSGLNTEAFFGQGTRLTVV.

The chain links TRBV9 to TRBJ1-1, with D possibly being TRBD1 (6 bases). Germline V lookup: CDR1 SGDLS, CDR2 YYNGEE. This CDR3 contains 14 residues. Trimming removed 4 bases from V and 2 bases from J, with 12 bases in between. The CDR3 DNA follows: TGTGCCAGCAGCTTTTCCGGGACAAACACTGAAGCTTTCTTT. Translation gives CASSFSGTNTEAFF. Using reference TRBV9 and TRBJ1-1 for the parts outside the CDR3, the full variable domain is DSGVTQTPKHLITATGQRVTLRCSPRSGDLSVYWYQQSLDQGLQFLIQYYNGEERAKGNILERFSAQQFPDLHSELNLSSLELGDSALYFCASSFSGTNTEAFFGQGTRLTVV.

This clone was observed a handful of times. This sequence joins TRBV7-2 and TRBJ1-2; D perhaps matches TRBD1 (5 bases). Germline lookup yields CDR1 SGHTA and CDR2 FQGNSA. Trimming removed 1 base from V and 4 bases from J, with 10 bases in between. The CDR3 has 14 residues. Written as DNA, the CDR3 is TGTGCCAGCAGCTTAGGGGGCAGCCCCTATGGCTACACCTTC. Protein product: CASSLGGSPYGYTF.

This chain links TRBV11-2 with TRBJ1-2; tentative D call: TRBD1 (5 bases). There are 13 residues in the CDR3. Trimming removed 1 base from V and 8 bases from J, with 11 bases in between. Germline V gene data show CDR1 as SGHAT and CDR2 as FQNNGV. CDR3 in amino acids: CASSLVPGLGYTF. The DNA of the CDR3 is TGTGCCAGCAGCTTAGTTCCAGGGTTGGGCTACACCTTC.

This chain uses TRBV4-3 with TRBJ2-7; a possible D gene is TRBD2 (5 bases). Trimming left V 3 bases short and J 3 bases short, with 15 bases between. This CDR3 is 15 amino acids long. In germline, CDR1 is LGHNA, CDR2 YSLEER. CDR3 loop: CASSHAAGGLYEQYF. As DNA, the CDR3 is TGCGCCAGCAGCCATGCGGCGGGCGGACTCTACGAGCAGTACTTC.

V usage is TRBV9 and J usage is TRBJ2-6, with D maybe TRBD1 (6 bases). The CDR3 consists of 16 residues. V was clipped by 4 bases and J by 4 bases, with 15 bases between them. Germline V gene sequence: CDR1 SGDLS, CDR2 YYNGEE. The CDR3 is CASSTLRGSGANVLTF. CDR3 nucleotides: TGTGCCAGCAGCACGCTCAGGGGTTCCGGGGCCAACGTCCTGACTTTC. The whole variable domain, remainder taken from reference TRBV9 and TRBJ2-6, is DSGVTQTPKHLITATGQRVTLRCSPRSGDLSVYWYQQSLDQGLQFLIQYYNGEERAKGNILERFSAQQFPDLHSELNLSSLELGDSALYFCASSTLRGSGANVLTFGAGSRLTVL.